A selection of T cell receptor beta chains follows, all from one sample in a study of cytomegalovirus exposure and HLA in healthy donors. Data came from immunoSEQ multiplex PCR; TCRdb stores just in-frame clones and leaves some out. The table includes 220,000 or so clones, roughly 85% detected once. The source material was PBMCs. The receptors originated from a woman aged 18-29 years in good health and CMV-seronegative. The CDR3 runs from the conserved cysteine through the conserved F or W. Fields, in order: D gene, J gene, CDR3 length, clone size, V gene, CDR3 protein, CDR3 DNA. D genes are given only for firm matches. Only part of the rows carry a size: once, few, many, or a class if the clone is expanded.

D: TRBD2
J: TRBJ2-5
length: 15
size: .
V: TRBV30
CDR3: CAWNPLAGGPETQYF
DNA: TGTGCCTGGAATCCCCTAGCGGGAGGGCCGGAGACCCAGTACTTC

D: TRBD2
J: TRBJ2-7
length: 17
size: .
V: TRBV28
CDR3: CASTLFKGTSGGYEQYF
DNA: TGTGCCAGCACTCTCTTCAAGGGGACTAGCGGGGGTTACGAGCAGTACTTC

D: TRBD2
J: TRBJ2-3
length: 17
size: .
V: TRBV4-1
CDR3: CASSHPTSGGAADTQYF
DNA: TGCGCCAGCAGCCACCCGACTAGCGGGGGGGCCGCAGATACGCAGTATTTT

D: .
J: TRBJ1-3
length: 13
size: .
V: TRBV27
CDR3: CASRLSSGNTIYF
DNA: TGTGCCAGCCGTCTAAGCTCTGGAAACACCATATATTTT

D: TRBD1
J: TRBJ2-5
length: 16
size: .
V: TRBV5-1
CDR3: CASSSRTGGRGETQYF
DNA: TGCGCCAGCAGCTCACGAACAGGGGGCAGAGGAGAGACCCAGTACTTC

D: .
J: TRBJ2-5
length: 12
size: few
V: TRBV29-1
CDR3: CSVGGPEETQYF
DNA: TGCAGCGTTGGGGGGCCTGAGGAGACCCAGTACTTC

D: .
J: TRBJ1-1
length: 14
size: .
V: TRBV27
CDR3: CASSLGQGNTEAFF
DNA: TGTGCCAGCAGTTTAGGGCAGGGGAACACTGAAGCTTTCTTT

D: .
J: TRBJ2-1
length: 16
size: .
V: TRBV15
CDR3: CATSRGVWTLGNEQFF
DNA: TGTGCCACCAGCAGAGGGGTCTGGACACTAGGTAATGAGCAGTTCTTC

D: .
J: TRBJ1-2
length: 15
size: .
V: TRBV28
CDR3: CASGLPNGLNYGYTF
DNA: TGTGCCAGCGGCCTACCGAATGGACTTAACTATGGCTACACCTTC

D: .
J: TRBJ2-3
length: 12
size: .
V: TRBV19
CDR3: CASSITTDTQYF
DNA: TGTGCCAGTAGTATAACCACAGATACGCAGTATTTT

D: .
J: TRBJ1-5
length: 14
size: .
V: TRBV29-1
CDR3: CSVSDDGTGQPQHF
DNA: TGCAGCGTTTCCGATGACGGGACGGGGCAGCCCCAGCATTTT

D: .
J: TRBJ1-4
length: 15
size: .
V: TRBV18
CDR3: CASSTPTGVNEKLFF
DNA: TGTGCCAGCTCAACGCCCACAGGCGTGAATGAAAAACTGTTTTTT

D: .
J: TRBJ1-5
length: 13
size: .
V: TRBV30
CDR3: CAWSTRSNQPQHF
DNA: TGTGCCTGGAGTACACGGAGCAATCAGCCCCAGCATTTT

D: TRBD1
J: TRBJ1-1
length: 16
size: .
V: TRBV18
CDR3: CASSRGTGPTNTEAFF
DNA: TGTGCCAGCTCACGCGGGACAGGCCCCACGAACACTGAAGCTTTCTTT

D: .
J: TRBJ1-3
length: 15
size: once
V: TRBV30
CDR3: CARSLPSTSGNTIYF
DNA: TGTGCCCGCTCCCTACCCTCTACCTCTGGAAACACCATATATTTT

D: TRBD2
J: TRBJ2-5
length: 15
size: once
V: TRBV4-2
CDR3: CASSRDGTTSGTQYF
DNA: TGTGCCAGCAGCCGGGACGGGACTACAAGCGGGACCCAGTACTTC

D: TRBD1
J: TRBJ2-2
length: 15
size: .
V: TRBV27
CDR3: CATKEQGADTGELFF
DNA: TGTGCCACCAAGGAACAGGGGGCGGACACCGGGGAGCTGTTTTTT

D: .
J: TRBJ1-2
length: 14
size: .
V: TRBV2
CDR3: CASSHQGPLHGYTF
DNA: TGTGCCAGCAGTCACCAGGGACCGCTTCACGGCTACACCTTC

D: TRBD1
J: TRBJ1-5
length: 13
size: .
V: TRBV29-1
CDR3: CSAATGGNQPQHF
DNA: TGCAGCGCAGCGACAGGGGGGAATCAGCCCCAGCATTTT

D: TRBD2
J: TRBJ2-7
length: 16
size: .
V: TRBV13
CDR3: CASSLNSGGVSYEQYF
DNA: TGTGCCAGCAGCCTGAATAGCGGGGGCGTCTCCTACGAGCAGTACTTC

D: TRBD1
J: TRBJ1-5
length: 14
size: .
V: TRBV29-1
CDR3: CSVAQQGFNQPQHF
DNA: TGCAGCGTTGCCCAACAGGGGTTCAATCAGCCCCAGCATTTT

D: TRBD1
J: TRBJ2-7
length: 15
size: .
V: TRBV6-5
CDR3: CASSYWTGGTYEQYF
DNA: TGTGCCAGCAGTTATTGGACAGGGGGTACCTACGAGCAGTACTTC

D: TRBD1
J: TRBJ1-5
length: 14
size: .
V: TRBV11-2
CDR3: CASSRDRGGQPQHF
DNA: TGTGCCAGCAGCCGAGACAGGGGTGGTCAGCCCCAGCATTTT

D: .
J: TRBJ2-3
length: 16
size: .
V: TRBV28
CDR3: CASSFPRTTRTDTQYF
DNA: TGTGCCAGCAGTTTCCCCCGGACGACTCGTACAGATACGCAGTATTTT

D: TRBD1
J: TRBJ2-1
length: 13
size: .
V: TRBV9
CDR3: CASSGQGWGRVFF
DNA: TGTGCCAGCAGCGGACAGGGTTGGGGGCGGGTGTTCTTC

D: .
J: TRBJ2-7
length: 16
size: .
V: TRBV6-1
CDR3: CASSGFSDWRIYEQYF
DNA: TGTGCCAGCAGTGGTTTCTCGGACTGGCGGATCTACGAGCAGTACTTC

D: .
J: TRBJ1-2
length: 13
size: .
V: TRBV2
CDR3: CASSDRVTGGYTF
DNA: TGTGCCAGCAGTGACAGGGTCACTGGGGGCTACACCTTC

D: .
J: TRBJ2-5
length: 13
size: .
V: TRBV10-3
CDR3: CASRASQQETQYF
DNA: TGTGCCTCCCGGGCCTCGCAGCAAGAGACCCAGTACTTC

D: .
J: TRBJ2-2
length: 13
size: .
V: TRBV27
CDR3: CASSPRITGELFF
DNA: TGTGCCAGCAGTCCAAGGATTACCGGGGAGCTGTTTTTT

D: .
J: TRBJ2-3
length: 15
size: .
V: TRBV29-1
CDR3: CSAVLGLMSTDTQYF
DNA: TGCAGCGCCGTACTAGGGCTAATGTCCACAGATACGCAGTATTTT

D: .
J: TRBJ1-5
length: 15
size: .
V: TRBV27
CDR3: CASSLFAGFGQPQHF
DNA: TGTGCCAGCAGTTTATTTGCCGGGTTTGGACAGCCCCAGCATTTT

D: TRBD2
J: TRBJ2-1
length: 20
size: .
V: TRBV9
CDR3: CASSSPQRGSGGASYNEQFF
DNA: TGTGCCAGCAGCTCCCCCCAGAGGGGCAGCGGGGGGGCCTCCTACAATGAGCAGTTCTTC

D: .
J: TRBJ1-1
length: 15
size: .
V: TRBV27
CDR3: CASSPGTGPRTEAFF
DNA: TGTGCCAGCAGTCCCGGAACGGGGCCAAGGACTGAAGCTTTCTTT

D: .
J: TRBJ1-4
length: 12
size: once
V: TRBV6-4
CDR3: CASSPDNEKLFF
DNA: TGTGCCAGCAGCCCGGATAATGAAAAACTGTTTTTT

D: TRBD1
J: TRBJ2-7
length: 15
size: once
V: TRBV27
CDR3: CASRQAGTGVRSQYF
DNA: TGTGCCAGCAGGCAAGCCGGGACAGGTGTTAGGTCGCAGTACTTC

D: .
J: TRBJ1-1
length: 12
size: once
V: TRBV2
CDR3: CASSSENTEAFF
DNA: TGTGCCAGCAGTTCAGAGAATACTGAAGCTTTCTTT

D: TRBD1
J: TRBJ1-1
length: 15
size: .
V: TRBV25-1
CDR3: CASSWSGGRNTEAFF
DNA: TGTGCCAGCAGTTGGTCAGGGGGAAGGAACACTGAAGCTTTCTTT

D: TRBD1
J: TRBJ2-6
length: 15
size: .
V: TRBV2
CDR3: CASSEEQGTANVLTF
DNA: TGTGCCAGCAGTGAAGAACAGGGGACGGCCAACGTCCTGACTTTC

D: .
J: TRBJ1-1
length: 11
size: few
V: TRBV2
CDR3: CASSKNTEAFF
DNA: TGTGCCAGCTCGAAGAACACTGAAGCTTTCTTT

D: TRBD1
J: TRBJ2-5
length: 14
size: once
V: TRBV13
CDR3: CASSLGTGQETQYF
DNA: TGTGCCAGCAGCCTAGGGACAGGACAAGAGACCCAGTACTTC

D: .
J: TRBJ1-5
length: 15
size: .
V: TRBV30
CDR3: CAWSALGRRNRPQHF
DNA: TGTGCCTGGAGTGCCCTCGGAAGGCGCAATCGGCCCCAGCATTTT

D: .
J: TRBJ2-7
length: 14
size: many
V: TRBV21-1
CDR3: CASSITGGTYEQYF
DNA: TGTGCCAGCAGCATTACAGGGGGCACCTACGAGCAGTACTTC

D: TRBD1
J: TRBJ1-2
length: 12
size: few
V: TRBV19
CDR3: CASQQGARGYTF
DNA: TGTGCCAGCCAGCAGGGGGCGAGGGGCTACACCTTC

D: .
J: TRBJ1-1
length: 15
size: .
V: TRBV5-1
CDR3: CASSLGPSLSTEAFF
DNA: TGCGCCAGCAGCCTAGGACCTTCCTTGTCCACTGAAGCTTTCTTT

D: .
J: TRBJ2-1
length: 13
size: .
V: TRBV10-1
CDR3: CASSEQRYNEQFF
DNA: TGCGCCAGCAGTGAGCAGCGGTACAATGAGCAGTTCTTC

D: .
J: TRBJ1-2
length: 13
size: .
V: TRBV18
CDR3: CASSPRENYGYTF
DNA: TGTGCCAGCTCACCAAGGGAGAACTATGGCTACACCTTC